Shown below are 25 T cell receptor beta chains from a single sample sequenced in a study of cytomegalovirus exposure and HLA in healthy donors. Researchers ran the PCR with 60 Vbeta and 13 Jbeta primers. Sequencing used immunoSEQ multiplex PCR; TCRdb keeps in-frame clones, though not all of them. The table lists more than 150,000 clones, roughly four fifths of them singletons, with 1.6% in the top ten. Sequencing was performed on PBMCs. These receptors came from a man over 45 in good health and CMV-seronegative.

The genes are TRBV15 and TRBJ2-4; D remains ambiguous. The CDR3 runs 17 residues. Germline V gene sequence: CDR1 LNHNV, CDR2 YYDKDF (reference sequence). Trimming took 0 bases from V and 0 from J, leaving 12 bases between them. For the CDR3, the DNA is TGTGCCACCAGCAGAGATTCCCACTCCCGAGCCAAAAACATTCAGTACTTC. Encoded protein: CATSRDSHSRAKNIQYF.

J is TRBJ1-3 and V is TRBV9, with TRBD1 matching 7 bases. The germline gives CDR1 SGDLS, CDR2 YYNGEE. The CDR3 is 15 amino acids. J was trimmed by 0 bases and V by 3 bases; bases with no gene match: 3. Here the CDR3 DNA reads TGTGCCAGCAGCGCGGACAGGAGCTCTGGAAACACCATATATTTT. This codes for CASSADRSSGNTIYF.

The chain's CDR3 is CASSSVAGVRNEQFF. The CDR3 nucleotides are TGTGCCAGCAGCAGCGTAGCGGGAGTGAGAAATGAGCAGTTCTTC. The rearrangement links TRBV9 to TRBJ2-1; 9 nucleotides match TRBD2. CDR1 SGDLS and CDR2 YYNGEE come from the germline V gene. The CDR3 runs to 15 residues. J was trimmed by 7 bases and V by 4 bases; bases with no gene match: 9.

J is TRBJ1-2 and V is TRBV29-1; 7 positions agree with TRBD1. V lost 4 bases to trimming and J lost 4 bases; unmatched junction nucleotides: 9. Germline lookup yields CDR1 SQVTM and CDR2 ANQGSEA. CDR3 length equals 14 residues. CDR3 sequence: CSVGGDRDLYGYTF. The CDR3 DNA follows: TGCAGCGTTGGGGGAGACAGGGACCTCTATGGCTACACCTTC.

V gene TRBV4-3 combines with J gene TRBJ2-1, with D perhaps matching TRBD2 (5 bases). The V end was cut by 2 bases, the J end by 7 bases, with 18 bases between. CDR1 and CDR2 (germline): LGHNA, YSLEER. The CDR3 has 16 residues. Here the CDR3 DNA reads TGCGCCAGCAGCCAATCGGGTCTAGCCATACCTAATGAGCAGTTCTTC. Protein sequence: CASSQSGLAIPNEQFF.

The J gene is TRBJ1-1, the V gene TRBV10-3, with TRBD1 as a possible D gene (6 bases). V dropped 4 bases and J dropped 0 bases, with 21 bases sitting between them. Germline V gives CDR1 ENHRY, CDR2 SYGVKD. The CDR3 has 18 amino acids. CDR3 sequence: CAISGSLGAGGVNTEAFF. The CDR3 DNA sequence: TGTGCCATCAGTGGGAGTTTGGGGGCAGGTGGAGTGAACACTGAAGCTTTCTTT.

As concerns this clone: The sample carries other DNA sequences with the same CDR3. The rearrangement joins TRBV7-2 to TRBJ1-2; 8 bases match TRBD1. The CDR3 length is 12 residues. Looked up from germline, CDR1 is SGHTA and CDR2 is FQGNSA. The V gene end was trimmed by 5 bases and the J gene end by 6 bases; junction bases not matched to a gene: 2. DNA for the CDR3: TGTGCCAGCAGCCTGACAGGGGATGGCTACACCTTC. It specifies CASSLTGDGYTF. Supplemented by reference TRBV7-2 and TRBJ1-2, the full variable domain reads GAGVSQSPSNKVTEKGKDVELRCDPISGHTALYWYRQSLGQGLEFLIYFQGNSAPDKSGLPSDRFSAERTGGSVSTLTIQRTQQEDSAVYLCASSLTGDGYTFGSGTRLTVV.

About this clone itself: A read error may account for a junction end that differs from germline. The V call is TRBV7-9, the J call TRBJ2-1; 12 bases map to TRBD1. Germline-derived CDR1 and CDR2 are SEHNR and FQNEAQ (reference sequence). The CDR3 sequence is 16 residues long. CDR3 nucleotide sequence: TGTTCCAGCAGCTTAGTGGGGACAGGGGGCCAAAATGAGCAGTTCTTC. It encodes CSSSLVGTGGQNEQFF.

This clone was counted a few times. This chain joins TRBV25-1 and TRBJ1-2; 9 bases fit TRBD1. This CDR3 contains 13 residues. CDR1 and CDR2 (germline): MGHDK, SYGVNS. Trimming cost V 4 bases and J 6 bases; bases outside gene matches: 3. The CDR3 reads CASSVGQGHGYTF. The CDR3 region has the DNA TGTGCCAGCAGTGTGGGACAGGGACATGGCTACACCTTC.

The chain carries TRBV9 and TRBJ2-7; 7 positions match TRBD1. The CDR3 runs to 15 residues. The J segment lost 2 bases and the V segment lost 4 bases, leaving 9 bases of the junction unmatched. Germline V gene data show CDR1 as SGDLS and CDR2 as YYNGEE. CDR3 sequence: CASSLGNRGTYEQYF. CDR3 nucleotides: TGTGCCAGCAGCCTAGGTAACAGGGGCACCTACGAGCAGTACTTC. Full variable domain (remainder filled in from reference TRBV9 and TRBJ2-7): DSGVTQTPKHLITATGQRVTLRCSPRSGDLSVYWYQQSLDQGLQFLIQYYNGEERAKGNILERFSAQQFPDLHSELNLSSLELGDSALYFCASSLGNRGTYEQYFGPGTRLTVT.

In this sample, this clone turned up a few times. The CDR3 DNA sequence: TGTGCCAGCAGCTTAGCAGGGGCTAAAAAGACCCAGTACTTC. It codes for CASSLAGAKKTQYF. The chain links TRBV7-9 to TRBJ2-5, with D possibly TRBD1 on 5 matching bases. The CDR3 totals 14 residues. V was cut by 0 bases and J by 6 bases, with 11 bases left in between. CDR1 is SEHNR and CDR2 is FQNEAQ in the germline V gene (reference sequence).

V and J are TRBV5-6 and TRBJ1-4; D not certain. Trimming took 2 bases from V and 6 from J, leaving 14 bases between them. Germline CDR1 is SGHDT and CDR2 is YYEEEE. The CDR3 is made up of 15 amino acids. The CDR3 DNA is TGTGCCAGCAGCTTAGGGAGCTCCCGGGATGAAAAACTGTTTTTT. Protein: CASSLGSSRDEKLFF.

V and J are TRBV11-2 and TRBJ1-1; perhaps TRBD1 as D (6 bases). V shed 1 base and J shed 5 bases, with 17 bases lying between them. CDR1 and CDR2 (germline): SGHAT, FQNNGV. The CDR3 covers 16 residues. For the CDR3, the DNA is TGTGCCAGCAGCTTAGGTTCAGGGGTTCGAGGAACTGAAGCTTTCTTT. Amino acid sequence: CASSLGSGVRGTEAFF.

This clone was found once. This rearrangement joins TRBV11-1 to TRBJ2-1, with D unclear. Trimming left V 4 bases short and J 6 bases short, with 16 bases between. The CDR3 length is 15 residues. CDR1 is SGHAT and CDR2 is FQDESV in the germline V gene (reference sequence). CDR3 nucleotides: TGTGCCAGCAGCTCAATTAACAACCGTCTCAATGAGCAGTTCTTC. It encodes CASSSINNRLNEQFF.

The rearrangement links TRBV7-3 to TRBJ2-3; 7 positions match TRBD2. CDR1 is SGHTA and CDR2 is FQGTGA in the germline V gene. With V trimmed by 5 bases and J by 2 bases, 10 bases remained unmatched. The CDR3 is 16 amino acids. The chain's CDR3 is CASSLQRRGITDTQYF. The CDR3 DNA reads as TGTGCCAGCAGCCTTCAACGGCGGGGGATCACAGATACGCAGTATTTT.

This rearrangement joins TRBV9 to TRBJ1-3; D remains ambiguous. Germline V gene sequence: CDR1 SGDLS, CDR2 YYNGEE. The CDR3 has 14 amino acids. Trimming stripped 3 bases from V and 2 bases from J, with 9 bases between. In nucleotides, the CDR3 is TGTGCCAGCAGCGCAGCGTCCGCTGGAAACACCATATATTTT. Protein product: CASSAASAGNTIYF.

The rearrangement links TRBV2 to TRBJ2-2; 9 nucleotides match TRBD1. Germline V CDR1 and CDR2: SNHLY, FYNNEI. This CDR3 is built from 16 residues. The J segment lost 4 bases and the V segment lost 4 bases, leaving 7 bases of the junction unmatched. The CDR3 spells CASSGTGTGTTGELFF. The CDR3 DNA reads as TGTGCCAGCAGTGGAACCGGGACAGGGACCACCGGGGAGCTGTTTTTT.

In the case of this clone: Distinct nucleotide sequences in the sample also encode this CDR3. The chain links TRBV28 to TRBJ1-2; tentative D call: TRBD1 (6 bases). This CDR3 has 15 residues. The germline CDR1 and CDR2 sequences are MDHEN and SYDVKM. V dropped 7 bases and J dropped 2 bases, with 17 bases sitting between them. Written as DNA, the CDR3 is TGTGCCAGCATCGCCCAGGGGAGGGGAAACTATGGCTACACCTTC. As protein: CASIAQGRGNYGYTF.

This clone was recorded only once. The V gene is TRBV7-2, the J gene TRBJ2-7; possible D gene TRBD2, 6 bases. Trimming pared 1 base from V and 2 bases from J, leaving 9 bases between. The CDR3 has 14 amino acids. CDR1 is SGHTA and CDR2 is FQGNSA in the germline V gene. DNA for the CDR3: TGTGCCAGCAGCTTAGGGTGGGGGGCCTACGAGCAGTACTTC. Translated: CASSLGWGAYEQYF.

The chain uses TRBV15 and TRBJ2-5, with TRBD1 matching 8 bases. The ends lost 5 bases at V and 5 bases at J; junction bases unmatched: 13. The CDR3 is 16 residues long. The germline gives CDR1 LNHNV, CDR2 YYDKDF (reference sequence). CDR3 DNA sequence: TGTGCCACCAGCGGATTTCCAGGGGGCGCCGGGGAGACCCAGTACTTC. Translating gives CATSGFPGGAGETQYF.

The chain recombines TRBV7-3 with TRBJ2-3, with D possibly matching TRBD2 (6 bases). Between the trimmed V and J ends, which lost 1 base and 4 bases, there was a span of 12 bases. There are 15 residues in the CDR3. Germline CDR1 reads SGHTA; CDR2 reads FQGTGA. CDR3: CASSLRPGTPDTQYF. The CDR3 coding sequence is TGTGCCAGCAGCTTAAGGCCGGGGACTCCAGATACGCAGTATTTT.

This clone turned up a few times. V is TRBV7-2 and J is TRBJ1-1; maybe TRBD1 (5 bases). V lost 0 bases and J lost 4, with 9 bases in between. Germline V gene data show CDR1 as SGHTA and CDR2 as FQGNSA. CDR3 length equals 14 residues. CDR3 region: CASSLARGPTEAFF. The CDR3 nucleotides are TGTGCCAGCAGCTTAGCGCGGGGACCCACTGAAGCTTTCTTT.

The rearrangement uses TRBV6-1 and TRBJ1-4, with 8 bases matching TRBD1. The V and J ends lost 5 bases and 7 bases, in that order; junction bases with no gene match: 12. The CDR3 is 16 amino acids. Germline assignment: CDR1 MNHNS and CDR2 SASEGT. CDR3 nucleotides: TGTGCCAGCAGTAAAGTTGGCCGGGACAGGAGTGAAAAACTGTTTTTT. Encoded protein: CASSKVGRDRSEKLFF.

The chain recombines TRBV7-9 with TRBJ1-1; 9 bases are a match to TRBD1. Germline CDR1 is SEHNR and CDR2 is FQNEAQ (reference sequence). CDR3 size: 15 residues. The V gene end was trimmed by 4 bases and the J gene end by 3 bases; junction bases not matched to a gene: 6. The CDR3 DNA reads TGTGCCAGCAGCTCACCGGGACAGGGCGACACTGAAGCTTTCTTT. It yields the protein CASSSPGQGDTEAFF. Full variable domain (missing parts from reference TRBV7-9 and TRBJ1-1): DTGVSQNPRHKITKRGQNVTFRCDPISEHNRLYWYRQTLGQGPEFLTYFQNEAQLEKSRLLSDRFSAERPKGSFSTLEIQRTEQGDSAMYLCASSSPGQGDTEAFFGQGTRLTVV.

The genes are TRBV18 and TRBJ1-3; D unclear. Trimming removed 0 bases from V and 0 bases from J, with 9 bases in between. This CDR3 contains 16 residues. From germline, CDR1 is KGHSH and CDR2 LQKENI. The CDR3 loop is CASSPPGTSSGNTIYF. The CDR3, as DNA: TGTGCCAGCTCACCACCGGGAACTAGCTCTGGAAACACCATATATTTT.